This is a list of T cell receptor beta chains from one sample in a study of blood T cell repertoires in COVID-19. Profiling relied on immunoSEQ multiplex PCR, and the TCRdb table lists in-frame clones only, not all of them. The sample shows fewer than 200,000 clones, 75% to 85% of them seen only once. The sequencing sample was made of peripheral blood. The receptor set was obtained from a woman aged 55 to 70 with COVID-19, enrolled during active disease. Both conserved end residues are part of each CDR3. D genes are given only for firm matches. For some rows the clone size is stated as once, few or many, or as a class when expanded; others skip it.

length | D | J | V | size | CDR3 | DNA
14 | - | TRBJ2-3 | TRBV6-2/TRBV6-3 | many | CASSYGGATDTQYF | TGTGCCAGCAGTTACGGGGGGGCCACAGATACGCAGTATTTT
15 | - | TRBJ1-2 | TRBV7-8 | - | CASSPRRGPGDGYTF | TGTGCCAGCAGCCCCCGGAGGGGCCCCGGGGATGGCTACACCTTC
16 | TRBD2 | TRBJ2-5 | TRBV5-5 | - | CASSFGLAGGSSAQYF | TGTGCCAGCAGCTTCGGACTAGCGGGAGGCTCTTCGGCCCAGTACTTC
13 | - | TRBJ2-3 | TRBV25-1 | - | CASSETVPDTQYF | TGTGCCAGCAGTGAAACAGTTCCAGATACGCAGTATTTT
16 | TRBD2 | TRBJ2-1 | TRBV24-1 | - | CATSDHGTTLNNEQFF | TGTGCCACCAGTGATCACGGGACTACCCTTAACAATGAGCAGTTCTTC
17 | - | TRBJ2-5 | TRBV28 | - | CASSPVGLASWGETQYF | TGTGCCAGCAGTCCGGTTGGGCTAGCTAGTTGGGGAGAGACCCAGTACTTC
14 | TRBD1 | TRBJ2-3 | TRBV7-9 | - | CASSSRQGTDTQYF | TGTGCCAGCAGCTCGAGACAGGGAACAGATACGCAGTATTTT
18 | TRBD2 | TRBJ2-3 | TRBV4-2 | - | CASSQDRAGLGGPNTQYF | TGTGCCAGCAGCCAAGATCGGGCGGGACTAGGGGGGCCCAATACGCAGTATTTT
14 | - | TRBJ2-1 | TRBV3-1/TRBV3-2 | - | CASSRGHSYNEQFF | TGTGCCAGCAGCCGGGGGCACTCCTACAATGAGCAGTTCTTC
16 | - | TRBJ2-2 | TRBV7-8 | - | CASSLGWTGNTGELFF | TGTGCCAGCAGCTTGGGTTGGACTGGTAACACCGGGGAGCTGTTTTTT
16 | TRBD1 | TRBJ1-5 | TRBV6-1 | - | CASSEADGTGTQPQHF | TGTGCCAGCAGTGAAGCGGACGGGACAGGGACCCAGCCCCAGCATTTT
17 | TRBD2 | TRBJ2-7 | TRBV18 | few | CASSPLGTSGRGGEQYF | TGTGCCAGCTCACCACTCGGGACTAGCGGCCGAGGGGGTGAGCAGTACTTC
16 | - | TRBJ2-2 | TRBV14 | - | CASSQGSGGVTGELFF | TGTGCCAGCAGCCAAGGGTCGGGCGGGGTCACCGGGGAGCTGTTTTTT
12 | TRBD1 | TRBJ1-2 | TRBV5-4 | - | CASSLQGVGYTF | TGTGCCAGCAGCTTACAGGGGGTTGGCTACACCTTC
15 | - | TRBJ1-5 | TRBV18 | - | CASSPSVNSNQPQHF | TGTGCCAGCTCACCATCAGTGAATAGCAATCAGCCCCAGCATTTT
15 | TRBD1 | TRBJ2-7 | TRBV6-5 | - | CASGPWDRGTYEQYF | TGTGCCAGCGGACCTTGGGACAGGGGAACCTACGAGCAGTACTTC